These T cell receptor beta chains were read from a single sample in a study of tumor and adjacent non-tumor tissue in lung cancer. TCRdb re-called the multiplex PCR reads with MiXCR, one entry per CDR3 protein. The profile shows about 86,000 distinct CDR3 sequences, around three quarters of them singletons. The specimen sequenced was distant non-tumor lung tissue. The source is a woman aged 50 to 65 with non-small cell lung cancer. The CDR3 runs from the conserved cysteine through the conserved F or W. The order of the fields is D gene, J gene, clone size, V gene, CDR3 DNA, CDR3 protein. The D gene is left open where the match is weak. Size is omitted from some rows. Given values are once, few, many or a class for expanded clones.

>TRBD2|TRBJ2-2|few|TRBV10-2
TGCGCCAACAGTGATTATAGCGGGAGGATAGCCGGGGAGCTGTTTTTT
CANSDYSGRIAGELFF
>NA|TRBJ2-2|NA|TRBV12-3/TRBV12-4
TGTGCCAGCATACGTCATTTGTCAGTCACTGGGGAGCTGCTTTTT
CASIRHLSVTGELLF
>NA|TRBJ1-1|NA|TRBV11-1
TGTGCCGGCAGCCTCGGACGGGGATACTCCAAAGCTTTCTTT
CAGSLGRGYSKAFF
>NA|TRBJ2-7|NA|TRBV5-1
TGCGCCTGTAGCTTCGACGTAGGGCTGGGGAAAAACGAGCAGTACTTC
CACSFDVGLGKNEQYF
>NA|TRBJ1-1|once|TRBV29-1
TGCAGCGCCACCGCAGGGTATCCGAACACTGAAGCTTTCTTT
CSATAGYPNTEAFF
>NA|TRBJ2-1|NA|TRBV11-1
TGCGCCAGCAGCTTAGTGGCTAGCGTGAGTCATGAGCAGTTCTTC
CASSLVASVSHEQFF
>NA|TRBJ2-7|once|TRBV29-1
TGCAGCGTCCTGCATGGCTCCTACGAGCAGTACTTC
CSVLHGSYEQYF
>TRBD2|TRBJ2-7|NA|TRBV29-1
TGCAGCGCTGAAGCCCCTAGCGGTAGGGCCCCCTACGAGCAGTACTTC
CSAEAPSGRAPYEQYF
>TRBD2|TRBJ2-5|NA|TRBV12-3/TRBV12-4
TGTGCTAACAGTTTATTTTCCGGGACTAGCGGGTTTAAGACCCAGTACTTC
CANSLFSGTSGFKTQYF
>NA|TRBJ1-1|NA|TRBV12-3/TRBV12-4
TGTGTCAGCAGCACCAGGGCCTCCGGGACTGAAGGTTTCTTT
CVSSTRASGTEGFF
>NA|TRBJ1-4|NA|TRBV7-9
TGCGCCAGCAGCATAGTCGGGACTAATGAAAAACTGTTTTTT
CASSIVGTNEKLFF
>NA|TRBJ2-7|NA|TRBV12-3/TRBV12-4
TGTGCCAGCAGGGGACAAACCTACGAGAAGTACTTC
CASRGQTYEKYF
>NA|TRBJ1-5|NA|TRBV6-5
TGTGCGAGCAGTCCCAGGGCTGGGAATCAGCCCCAGCATTTT
CASSPRAGNQPQHF
>NA|TRBJ2-2|NA|TRBV20-1
TGCAGTGCTAGAATGACAGGACGTAACGCCGGGGAGCTGTTTTTT
CSARMTGRNAGELFF
>NA|TRBJ2-1|many|TRBV19
TGTGCCAGTACCCCCACCCGGACAGTCTACAATGAGCAGTTCTTC
CASTPTRTVYNEQFF
>NA|TRBJ1-1|many|TRBV19
TGTGCCAGTAGTCTCTCACTGAACACTGAAGCTTTCTTT
CASSLSLNTEAFF
>TRBD2|TRBJ2-7|NA|TRBV6-2/TRBV6-3
TGTGCCAGCAGCTACGTAGGACTAGCGGGAGTCAAGCAGTACTTC
CASSYVGLAGVKQYF
>NA|TRBJ1-2|NA|TRBV6-5
TGTGTCAGCAGTTACCGAGCCAGGGACTATGGCTACACCTTC
CVSSYRARDYGYTF
>NA|TRBJ1-6|medium-sized|TRBV11-2
TGTGCCAGCAGCTTAGAGTCTGGCAGCAATTCACCCCTCCACTTT
CASSLESGSNSPLHF
>NA|TRBJ2-1|NA|TRBV28
TGTGTCAGCAGTTCAGGGGGGTCCCGCGATGAACAGTTCTTC
CVSSSGGSRDEQFF
>NA|TRBJ1-2|NA|TRBV6-2/TRBV6-3
TGTGCCAGCAGTTACAAAGTGAAGCGTGATAACGGCTACACTTTC
CASSYKVKRDNGYTF
>NA|TRBJ2-1|NA|TRBV6-1
TGTGCCAGCAGGAGGGAGGTGGGCAGTGAGCAGTCCTTC
CASRREVGSEQSF
>TRBD1|TRBJ2-7|many|TRBV10-3
TGTGCCATCTCCCCGGGACAGTTTTACGAGCAGTACTTC
CAISPGQFYEQYF
>NA|TRBJ2-3|NA|TRBV4-1
TGCGCCAGCAGCCAAACGGGGGACACAGATATGCAGTGTTTT
CASSQTGDTDMQCF
>NA|TRBJ2-7|NA|TRBV29-1
TGCAGCATTCGGTACGAAATAAGGGGGCAGTACTTC
CSIRYEIRGQYF
>NA|TRBJ2-3|few|TRBV11-2
TGTGCCAGTAACTTAGGACCCCCGGGGGACCATACGCAGTATTTT
CASNLGPPGDHTQYF
>NA|TRBJ1-1|few|TRBV4-1
TGCGCCAGCAGCCTGTTCGATTACACTGAAGCTTTCTTT
CASSLFDYTEAFF
>TRBD2|TRBJ2-5|NA|TRBV11-2
TGTGTCAGCACCTTAGGGACTAGCGGGAAAGAGATCCAGTACTTC
CVSTLGTSGKEIQYF
>NA|TRBJ2-2|NA|TRBV7-9
TGTGCCAGCCGCGATCTAAACAGGGCACCTGCCACCGGGGGGCTGTTTTTT
CASRDLNRAPATGGLFF
>NA|TRBJ2-5|NA|TRBV6-6
TGTGCCAGTAGTCCCCCGGACCTAGTTGGGAAGACCCAGTACTTC
CASSPPDLVGKTQYF
>TRBD1|TRBJ2-3|many|TRBV28
TGTGCCAGCACCCTCGCCAGGGGGCTCACAGATACGCAGTATTTT
CASTLARGLTDTQYF
>TRBD1|TRBJ2-1|NA|TRBV11-2
TGTGTCAGCGGCTTAGAGGCGGGACAGGGTATGAATGAGGAGTTCTTC
CVSGLEAGQGMNEEFF
>NA|TRBJ1-2|many|TRBV4-1
TGCGCCAGCAGCCAAGATGGGATGGGCGGCTACACCTTC
CASSQDGMGGYTF
>TRBD1|TRBJ1-2|NA|TRBV10-2
TGCGCCAGCAGTTCAGGGGGCGACGACTACACTTTC
CASSSGGDDYTF
>TRBD2|TRBJ2-1|many|TRBV5-4
TGTGCCAGCAGCCTCAGCGGGACCCTTTACAATGAGCAGTTCTTC
CASSLSGTLYNEQFF
>NA|TRBJ2-2|few|TRBV7-3
TGTGCCAGCAGCCCGCAGGGATGGGACACCGGGGAGCTGTTTTTT
CASSPQGWDTGELFF
>TRBD1|TRBJ1-4|NA|TRBV6-1
TGTGCCAGTAGTGACCACCTCGACGGGACAGGCAATGAAAAACTGTTTTTT
CASSDHLDGTGNEKLFF
>NA|TRBJ1-1|many|TRBV29-1
TGCAGCGTTGAGAAGGAGACGAACACTGAAGCTTTCTTT
CSVEKETNTEAFF
>NA|TRBJ2-7|medium-sized|TRBV4-1
TGCGCCAGCAGCCAAGGAGGGGTAAACAATCACTACGAGCAGTACTTC
CASSQGGVNNHYEQYF
>TRBD1|TRBJ2-7|NA|TRBV29-1
TGCAGAGTTGTGGTGGGACAGGGGATCGAGCAGTACTTC
CRVVVGQGIEQYF
>NA|TRBJ2-5|many|TRBV7-8
TGTGCCAGCAGCCTACCCAGGGAGGAGACCCAGTACTTC
CASSLPREETQYF
>NA|TRBJ1-1|NA|TRBV6-2/TRBV6-3
TGTGCCAGCAGTTACCAGGACAAATACACTGAAGCTTTCTTT
CASSYQDKYTEAFF
>NA|TRBJ2-1|few|TRBV29-1
TGCGACGTTGAAGTAAATGAGCAGTTCTTC
CDVEVNEQFF
>NA|TRBJ2-3|NA|TRBV6-5
TGTGCCAGCAGTTACGCCAGGAGTCAAGATACGCAGTATTTT
CASSYARSQDTQYF
>NA|TRBJ1-1|NA|TRBV11-2
TGTGCCAGCAACTTAGAAGCGGGGGCGAACACTGAAGCTTTCTTT
CASNLEAGANTEAFF